There are a few counts of the clone carrying this T cell receptor (beta chain). Its matching antigen is unknown. The same CDR3 arises from other DNA sequences in this sample as well. This entry comes from a study of cytomegalovirus exposure and HLA in healthy donors. Study-wide findings and caveats: Presence/absence analyses took donor sequencing depth as roughly uniform. A later analysis revealed that TCR association rates differed between HLA loci, peaking at DRB1 and bottoming out at HLA-C. Earlier findings revealed that most TCR beta V segments proved productive either about 87% or about 30% of the time.

The CDR3 is 14 amino acids. The germline CDR1 and CDR2 sequences are KGHSH and LQKENI. Trimming pared 6 bases from V and 0 bases from J, leaving 9 bases between. 13 Jbeta primers and 60 Vbeta primers were used for the PCR. Only in-frame clones appear in the TCRdb table, and some are missing; sequencing was by immunoSEQ multiplex PCR. Here the sample spans approximately 100,000 clones, roughly 67% being singletons. Input material: PBMCs. V is TRBV18 and J is TRBJ1-3; weak D call: TRBD1 (5 bases). The clonotype comes from a man aged 35 to 55 in good health and CMV-seronegative. CDR3 nucleotides: TGTGCCAGCTCCCCAGGGCTCTCTGGAAACACCATATATTTT. Its protein is CASSPGLSGNTIYF.